This T cell receptor beta chain was observed in a study of blood T cell repertoires in COVID-19. Study information: From the United States, Italy and Spain came samples of acute and convalescent COVID-19. Nucleic acid was either cDNA or gDNA, and it came from T cells, B-cell-depleted T cells, or PBMCs.

Original methodology: By means of reference gene primer amplification, nucleated cell counts were estimated. Only in-frame clones appear in the TCRdb table, and some are missing; sequencing was by immunoSEQ multiplex PCR. V, J and clone size are those of that table, while D and trimming were read from the DNA. Here the sample spans about 200,000 clones, approximately 90% being singletons. In regard to this clone: The junction departs from germline at one end; a sequencing error may be responsible.

This CDR3 spans 14 amino acids. The V gene's germline CDR1 is MNHEY and CDR2 SVGAGI. The TCR originated in an older man with acute or convalescent COVID-19. V gene TRBV6-5 combines with J gene TRBJ2-7, with 10 bases that match TRBD2. The sample comprised peripheral blood. This CDR3 reads CASRLAGVKGGWNF. In nucleotides, the CDR3 is TGTGCCAGCCGTCTAGCGGGAGTCAAGGGGGGGTGGAACTTC.